This is a list of T cell receptor beta chains from one sample in a study of T cell responses to AZD1222 COVID-19 vaccine. Generated by immunoSEQ multiplex PCR, the TCRdb table keeps only in-frame clones and is missing some. The sample holds tens of thousands of clones, 90% to 95% seen once. This specimen consisted of peripheral blood, obtained on day 0 of AZD1222 vaccination. All receptors come from an adult in good health. CDR3s include the opening cysteine and the closing phenylalanine or tryptophan. Fields, in order: D gene, J gene, clone size, V gene, CDR3 protein, CDR3 DNA. The D gene is left open where the match is weak. The listing skips clone size in some rows; elsewhere it reads once, few, many or a size class.

d_call: NA
j_call: TRBJ1-3
clone_size: NA
v_call: TRBV5-6
cdr3_aa: CASSTISSGNTIYF
cdr3_nt: TGTGCCAGCAGTACAATAAGCTCTGGAAACACCATATATTTT

d_call: TRBD1
j_call: TRBJ2-4
clone_size: once
v_call: TRBV9
cdr3_aa: CASSVEERQGLAKNIQYF
cdr3_nt: TGTGCCAGCAGCGTAGAGGAGAGACAGGGGTTAGCCAAAAACATTCAGTACTTC

d_call: NA
j_call: TRBJ2-1
clone_size: NA
v_call: TRBV9
cdr3_aa: CASSARDAHNEQFF
cdr3_nt: TGTGCCAGCAGCGCCCGGGACGCCCACAATGAGCAGTTCTTC

d_call: NA
j_call: TRBJ2-1
clone_size: NA
v_call: TRBV11-3
cdr3_aa: CASSSGPTEDGNEQFF
cdr3_nt: TGTGCCAGCAGCTCCGGGCCGACCGAGGACGGCAATGAGCAGTTCTTC

d_call: NA
j_call: TRBJ1-2
clone_size: NA
v_call: TRBV7-2
cdr3_aa: CASSPHDRYREYGYTF
cdr3_nt: TGTGCCAGCAGCCCCCACGACAGGTACAGGGAATATGGCTACACCTTC

d_call: NA
j_call: TRBJ1-3
clone_size: NA
v_call: TRBV6-2/TRBV6-3
cdr3_aa: CASSSTAGTLF
cdr3_nt: TGTGCCAGCAGTTCCACGGCAGGGACCCTCTTT

d_call: NA
j_call: TRBJ1-1
clone_size: NA
v_call: TRBV2
cdr3_aa: CASSIGTTKAFF
cdr3_nt: TGTGCCAGCAGCATAGGGACAACCAAAGCTTTCTTT

d_call: TRBD1
j_call: TRBJ1-4
clone_size: once
v_call: TRBV10-3
cdr3_aa: CAISVDRAGEKLFF
cdr3_nt: TGTGCCATCAGTGTCGACAGGGCTGGTGAAAAACTGTTTTTT

d_call: TRBD1
j_call: TRBJ2-2
clone_size: NA
v_call: TRBV6-6
cdr3_aa: CASSYSGQGIALFF
cdr3_nt: TGTGCCAGCAGTTACTCGGGACAGGGAATAGCGCTGTTTTTT

d_call: TRBD2
j_call: TRBJ2-7
clone_size: NA
v_call: TRBV9
cdr3_aa: CASSVGGLVYEQYF
cdr3_nt: TGTGCCAGCAGCGTCGGGGGACTAGTCTACGAGCAGTACTTC

d_call: TRBD1
j_call: TRBJ1-2
clone_size: NA
v_call: TRBV27
cdr3_aa: CASSLKGTGGTYGYTF
cdr3_nt: TGTGCCAGCAGTTTAAAAGGGACAGGGGGGACTTATGGCTACACCTTC

d_call: NA
j_call: TRBJ2-3
clone_size: NA
v_call: TRBV4-3
cdr3_aa: CASSQDRWPSTDTQYF
cdr3_nt: TGCGCCAGCAGCCAAGATAGGTGGCCTAGCACAGATACGCAGTATTTT

d_call: NA
j_call: TRBJ2-3
clone_size: NA
v_call: TRBV6-2/TRBV6-3
cdr3_aa: CASSYPDTQYF
cdr3_nt: TGTGCCAGCAGTTACCCAGATACGCAGTATTTT

d_call: NA
j_call: TRBJ2-5
clone_size: NA
v_call: TRBV11-2
cdr3_aa: CASSWGYEGPKETQYF
cdr3_nt: TGTGCCAGCAGCTGGGGGTACGAGGGCCCTAAAGAGACCCAGTACTTC

d_call: NA
j_call: TRBJ2-1
clone_size: NA
v_call: TRBV19
cdr3_aa: CASCIDLSTGGGGEQFF
cdr3_nt: TGTGCCAGTTGTATAGATCTATCGACTGGAGGGGGGGGTGAGCAGTTCTTC

d_call: NA
j_call: TRBJ2-1
clone_size: NA
v_call: TRBV10-3
cdr3_aa: CAISDVRTVSYNEQFF
cdr3_nt: TGTGCCATCAGTGACGTTAGGACTGTTTCCTACAATGAGCAGTTCTTC

d_call: NA
j_call: TRBJ1-6
clone_size: NA
v_call: TRBV7-2
cdr3_aa: CASSLGPGQNSPLHF
cdr3_nt: TGTGCCAGCAGCTTAGGTCCAGGGCAGAATTCACCCCTCCACTTT

d_call: NA
j_call: TRBJ1-2
clone_size: NA
v_call: TRBV12-3/TRBV12-4
cdr3_aa: CASSLTGRYGYTF
cdr3_nt: TGTGCCAGCAGTTTAACAGGGAGGTATGGCTACACCTTC

d_call: NA
j_call: TRBJ1-4
clone_size: NA
v_call: TRBV28
cdr3_aa: CASRSSGYEKLFF
cdr3_nt: TGTGCCAGCAGGTCTTCAGGGTATGAAAAACTGTTTTTT

d_call: NA
j_call: TRBJ1-2
clone_size: NA
v_call: TRBV7-9
cdr3_aa: CASSFGWGAGYTF
cdr3_nt: TGTGCCAGCAGCTTCGGCTGGGGAGCTGGCTACACCTTC

d_call: NA
j_call: TRBJ2-2
clone_size: NA
v_call: TRBV19
cdr3_aa: CASSIDLGAFTGELFF
cdr3_nt: TGTGCCAGTAGTATAGATTTGGGGGCATTCACCGGGGAGCTGTTTTTT

d_call: TRBD1
j_call: TRBJ1-1
clone_size: NA
v_call: TRBV19
cdr3_aa: CASSIRQGTNTEAFF
cdr3_nt: TGTGCCAGTAGTATCCGACAGGGTACGAACACTGAAGCTTTCTTT

d_call: NA
j_call: TRBJ1-5
clone_size: NA
v_call: TRBV19
cdr3_aa: CASSIDRVQPQHF
cdr3_nt: TGTGCCAGTAGTATAGATCGGGTTCAGCCCCAGCATTTT

d_call: NA
j_call: TRBJ1-5
clone_size: NA
v_call: TRBV18
cdr3_aa: CASSPQGSQPQHF
cdr3_nt: TGTGCCAGCTCACCCCAGGGCAGTCAGCCCCAGCATTTT

d_call: NA
j_call: TRBJ2-2
clone_size: NA
v_call: TRBV5-6
cdr3_aa: CASSYEDGQIANTGELFF
cdr3_nt: TGTGCCAGCAGCTATGAGGACGGGCAAATCGCGAACACCGGGGAGCTGTTTTTT

d_call: TRBD2
j_call: TRBJ2-7
clone_size: NA
v_call: TRBV27
cdr3_aa: CASSLHPSGGSYEQYF
cdr3_nt: TGTGCCAGCAGTTTACACCCTAGCGGAGGCTCCTACGAGCAGTACTTC

d_call: TRBD2
j_call: TRBJ2-3
clone_size: NA
v_call: TRBV19
cdr3_aa: CASSGTSGGSGTDTQYF
cdr3_nt: TGTGCCAGTAGCGGGACTAGCGGGGGAAGTGGGACAGATACGCAGTATTTT

d_call: NA
j_call: TRBJ2-7
clone_size: NA
v_call: TRBV9
cdr3_aa: CASSPAGTNYEQYF
cdr3_nt: TGTGCCAGCAGCCCAGCCGGGACAAATTACGAGCAGTACTTC

d_call: NA
j_call: TRBJ2-7
clone_size: NA
v_call: TRBV30
cdr3_aa: CAWSRQVYEQYF
cdr3_nt: TGTGCCTGGAGTAGACAGGTCTACGAGCAGTACTTC